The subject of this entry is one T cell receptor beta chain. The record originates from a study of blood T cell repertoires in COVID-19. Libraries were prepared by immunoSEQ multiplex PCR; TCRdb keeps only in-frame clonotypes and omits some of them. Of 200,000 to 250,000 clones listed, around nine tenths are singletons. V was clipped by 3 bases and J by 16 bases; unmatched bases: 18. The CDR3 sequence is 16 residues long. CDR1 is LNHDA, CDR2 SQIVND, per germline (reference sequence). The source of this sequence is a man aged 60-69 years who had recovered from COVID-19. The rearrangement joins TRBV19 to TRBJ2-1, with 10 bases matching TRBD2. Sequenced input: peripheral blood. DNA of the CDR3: TGTGCCAGTAGTATGCGCCTAGCGGGAGTGGAGGGCACAGTTTTCTTC. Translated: CASSMRLAGVEGTVFF.